The 19 T cell receptor beta chains listed next were all sequenced from one sample in a study of long-term antiretroviral therapy in people with HIV. Assay version v3.0 of immunoSEQ was used, and it was run at survey level. The repertoire was sequenced with immunoSEQ multiplex PCR; TCRdb's copy has only in-frame clones and lacks some. The data hold about 22,000 clones, with roughly 82% observed a single time. Here the sequenced sample was unsorted PBMCs, taken 5.9 years after starting antiretroviral therapy. The receptors come from a man aged 25 to 45 with HIV.

The chain uses TRBV11-3 and TRBJ2-7; possible D gene TRBD1, 5 bases. Deletions cut 6 bases from V and 10 bases from J, with 22 bases between. The CDR3 length is 14 residues. Germline loops: CDR1 SGHNT, CDR2 YENEEA. CDR3 protein: CASSLKGSDGHQYF. The DNA of the CDR3 is TGTGCCAGCAGTTTAAAGGGCTCCGACGGACACCAGTACTTC. The variable domain in full, with the rest retrieved from reference TRBV11-3 and TRBJ2-7, is EAGVVQSPRYKIIEKKQPVAFWCNPISGHNTLYWYLQNLGQGPELLIRYENEEAVDDSQLPKDRFSAERLKGVDSTLKIQPAELGDSAVYLCASSLKGSDGHQYFGPGTRLTVT.

This clone was observed once. This chain links TRBV18 with TRBJ1-5; D uncertain. The CDR3 extends over 13 amino acids. Trimming took 2 bases from V and 3 from J, leaving 5 bases between them. The germline CDR1 and CDR2 sequences are KGHSH and LQKENI. This CDR3 reads CASSPYNNQPQHF. The CDR3 bases are TGTGCCAGCTCACCATACAACAATCAGCCCCAGCATTTT.

The chain recombines TRBV9 with TRBJ2-3; 11 nucleotides line up with TRBD2. The CDR3 runs to 16 residues. Germline-derived CDR1 and CDR2 are SGDLS and YYNGEE. The V and J ends lost 3 bases and 4 bases, in that order; junction bases with no gene match: 7. As DNA, the CDR3 is TGTGCCAGCAGCGACTTAGCGGGGGGGCCGGCAGATACGCAGTATTTT. Translated, it gives CASSDLAGGPADTQYF.

J is TRBJ1-2 and V is TRBV29-1; D gene unclear. V lost 7 bases and J 1 base, leaving 13 bases between the germline ends. Germline values: CDR1 SQVTM, CDR2 ANQGSEA. The CDR3 has 13 residues. Here the CDR3 reads CSAGPGVNYGYTF. In nucleotides, the CDR3 is TGCAGCGCCGGACCGGGAGTTAACTATGGCTACACCTTC.

The chain uses TRBV19 and TRBJ2-7; 8 nucleotides agree with TRBD2. Trimming cost V 3 bases and J 2 bases; bases outside gene matches: 3. Germline values: CDR1 LNHDA, CDR2 SQIVND (reference sequence). This CDR3 is 14 amino acids long. CDR3 loop: CASSIQGLAYEQYF. The DNA for the CDR3 is TGTGCCAGTAGTATCCAGGGACTAGCCTACGAGCAGTACTTC.

V gene TRBV18 combines with J gene TRBJ2-3; D remains unclear. Trimming removed 0 bases from V and 0 bases from J, with 4 bases in between. CDR1 and CDR2 from the germline V gene are KGHSH and LQKENI. This CDR3 contains 14 residues. The CDR3 loop is CASSPPMSTDTQYF. CDR3 nucleotides: TGTGCCAGCTCACCACCTATGAGCACAGATACGCAGTATTTT.

The V call is TRBV28, the J call TRBJ2-1, with TRBD2 matching 10 bases. The CDR3 covers 16 residues. V lost 1 base to trimming and J lost 8 bases; unmatched junction nucleotides: 8. The germline V gene has CDR1 MDHEN and CDR2 SYDVKM. The CDR3: CASSLSASGGRHEQFF. CDR3 sequence (DNA): TGTGCCAGCAGTTTATCTGCTAGCGGGGGTAGGCATGAGCAGTTCTTC.

The rearrangement uses TRBV4-2 and TRBJ2-5; 12 nucleotides line up with TRBD2. Germline V gene data show CDR1 as LGHNA and CDR2 as YNFKEQ. After removal of 4 bases from V and 3 bases from J, the junction contained 6 bases not matched to a gene. This CDR3 contains 16 residues. The CDR3 region is CASSRSGLAGEETQYF. Here the CDR3 DNA reads TGTGCCAGCAGCCGATCGGGACTAGCGGGTGAAGAGACCCAGTACTTC.

The chain combines TRBV7-2 with TRBJ2-3; the D is unclear. V was cut by 1 base and J by 1 base, with 0 bases left in between. The CDR3 runs to 12 residues. Germline loops: CDR1 SGHTA, CDR2 FQGNSA. The CDR3 spells CASSLGTDTQYF. In DNA, the CDR3 is TGTGCCAGCAGCTTAGGCACAGATACGCAGTATTTT.

The sample holds a few counts of this clone. This sequence joins TRBV7-9 and TRBJ2-1; TRBD2 matches at 10 bases. This CDR3 comprises 19 residues. V was clipped by 5 bases and J by 1 base; unmatched bases: 14. CDR1 is SEHNR and CDR2 is FQNEAQ in the germline V gene (reference sequence). The CDR3: CASSRIGERTSGSYNEQFF. Written as DNA, the CDR3 is TGTGCCAGCAGCCGAATAGGGGAACGGACTAGCGGATCCTACAATGAGCAGTTCTTC.

The chain is built from TRBV7-2 and TRBJ2-7; 9 bases are shared with TRBD2. Germline CDR1 SGHTA, CDR2 FQGNSA. After removal of 2 bases from V and 9 bases from J, the junction contained 11 bases not matched to a gene. The CDR3 spans 15 residues. CDR3 DNA: TGTGCCAGCAGCTTATCGGCTAGCGGGATCGGTGGGCAGTACTTC. Translation: CASSLSASGIGGQYF.

The chain carries TRBV27 and TRBJ1-1; D remains ambiguous. This CDR3 is built from 13 residues. V dropped 5 bases and J dropped 3 bases, with 10 bases sitting between them. Germline loops: CDR1 MNHEY, CDR2 SMNVEV (reference sequence). The CDR3 sequence: CASSHPIDTEAFF. Here the CDR3 DNA reads TGTGCCAGCAGTCACCCCATCGACACTGAAGCTTTCTTT.

The genes are TRBV29-1 and TRBJ1-2; D possibly corresponds to TRBD1 (5 bases). This CDR3 contains 12 residues. The V end lost 6 bases, the J end lost 6 bases, and 14 bases lay between the germline ends. The germline gives CDR1 SQVTM, CDR2 ANQGSEA. CDR3 bases: TGCAGCGTGGGGGGACGGATCGATGGCTACACCTTC. Translation: CSVGGRIDGYTF.

A single count supports this clone. V usage is TRBV30 and J usage is TRBJ2-2; D is unresolved. Germline V gene lookup returns CDR1 GTSNPN and CDR2 SVGIG (reference sequence). Trimming removed 0 bases from V and 4 bases from J, with 9 bases in between. The CDR3 is 14 amino acids. The CDR3, as DNA: TGTGCCTGGAGTGTTAGAGGCGGCACCGGGGAGCTGTTTTTT. It codes for CAWSVRGGTGELFF.

The table lists this clone with a few counts. This sequence joins TRBV28 and TRBJ1-5, with 7 bases matching TRBD1. The CDR3 totals 15 residues. The germline V gene has CDR1 MDHEN and CDR2 SYDVKM. The junction had 7 bases not matched to a gene; V was cut back by 3 bases and J by 5 bases. Here the CDR3 DNA reads TGTGCCAGCAGTTTTGTACAGGGGCCGGATCAGCCCCAGCATTTT. It is translated as CASSFVQGPDQPQHF.

J is TRBJ2-1 and V is TRBV5-4, with TRBD1 identical over 9 bases. The CDR3 extends over 16 amino acids. CDR1 is SGHNT, CDR2 YYREEE, per germline (reference sequence). V lost 4 bases to trimming and J lost 4 bases; unmatched junction nucleotides: 9. CDR3 nucleotide sequence: TGTGCCAGCAGCCCGCCCGGGACAGGGCTTTACAATGAGCAGTTCTTC. This encodes CASSPPGTGLYNEQFF.

This clone has only a few counts. The chain recombines TRBV27 with TRBJ2-3; D may be TRBD1 or TRBD2 (5 bases each). Germline V gives CDR1 MNHEY, CDR2 SMNVEV (reference sequence). This CDR3 has 15 amino acids. V was pared by 5 bases and J by 0 bases, with 12 bases between. CDR3 nucleotide sequence: TGTGCCAGCAGTCCCTGGGGGTACAGCACAGATACGCAGTATTTT. The encoded protein is CASSPWGYSTDTQYF.

The chain has TRBV27 and TRBJ2-2, with D possibly TRBD1 on 5 matching bases. The CDR3 is made up of 13 amino acids. V was pared by 1 base and J by 8 bases, with 8 bases between. Germline loops: CDR1 MNHEY, CDR2 SMNVEV (reference sequence). The CDR3 sequence: CASSLWGAGELFF. CDR3 DNA sequence: TGTGCCAGCAGTTTATGGGGCGCGGGGGAGCTGTTTTTT.

This clone appeared a single time. The chain joins TRBV27 to TRBJ1-2; a weak D match, TRBD1 (6 bases). Trimming shortened V by 4 bases and J by 7 bases, and 13 bases separated the two germline ends. The CDR3 runs to 13 residues. CDR1 is MNHEY, CDR2 SMNVEV, per germline (reference sequence). The CDR3 DNA sequence: TGTGCCAGCAGTTCCTCGCTCAGGGGTGGCTACACCTTC. It yields the protein CASSSSLRGGYTF.